Listed here are 25 T cell receptor beta chains from one sample, sequenced in a study of Graves' ophthalmopathy and Graves' hyperthyroidism. Amplification from RNA transcripts yielded the TCR beta CDR3 regions. Investigators did first-round RT-PCR with HTBI primers, then second-round multiplex PCR. TCRdb itself ran the multiplex PCR reads through MiXCR, one entry per CDR3 protein. This table has over 650,000 distinct CDR3 sequences, more than 40% appearing once. The source material was peripheral blood. These receptors were collected from an adult man with Graves' ophthalmopathy.

This clonotype appeared many times. V usage is TRBV19 and J usage is TRBJ2-2; 8 bases agree with TRBD2. The CDR3 sequence is 17 residues long. V lost 1 base and J lost 1; bases outside the gene matches: 5. Germline V lookup: CDR1 LNHDA, CDR2 SQIVND (reference sequence). The CDR3: CASSIGTSGGNTGELFF. As DNA, the CDR3 is TGTGCCAGTAGTATAGGCACTAGCGGAGGGAACACCGGGGAGCTGTTTTTT.

In regard to this clonotype: Germline and junction disagree at one end, which may indicate a read error. The rearrangement links TRBV10-3 to TRBJ2-7; D may be TRBD1 or TRBD2 (5 bases each). The CDR3 length is 15 residues. Germline V CDR1 and CDR2: ENHRY, SYGVKD. The CDR3 coding sequence is TGTGCCAGCAGTTACCTTGAGGGGAGCTCCTACGAGCAGTACTTC. Protein: CASSYLEGSSYEQYF.

Note on this clonotype: A read error may be the cause here, since a much bigger clone is one base away. The genes are TRBV7-9 and TRBJ1-3; 7 bases line up with TRBD1. The CDR3 extends over 15 amino acids. The V segment lost 5 bases and the J segment 3 bases; nucleotides outside the gene matches: 7. CDR1 is SEHNR, CDR2 FQNEAQ, per germline (reference sequence). Here the CDR3 DNA reads TGTGCCAGCAGCCTGGGCAGGGGGTATGGAAACACCATATATTTT. Translated, it gives CASSLGRGYGNTIYF.

In its sample, this clonotype was seen many times. The chain links TRBV7-9 to TRBJ1-2, with D maybe TRBD1 (5 bases). V lost 3 bases to trimming and J lost 9 bases, with 11 bases between them. The CDR3 length is 12 residues. Germline V gives CDR1 SEHNR, CDR2 FQNEAQ (reference sequence). The CDR3 coding sequence is TGTGCCAGCAGCTTTTCAGAGGGGAGCTACACCTTC. Translated, it gives CASSFSEGSYTF.

There are many counts of this clonotype. V gene TRBV12-3 or TRBV12-4 combines with J gene TRBJ2-5; 9 bases align to TRBD1. The length of the CDR3 is 13 residues. Germline trimming cut 6 bases from V and 6 bases from J; bases unmatched to any gene: 5. The CDR3 DNA is TGTGCCAGCAGCAGGGACAGGGAGAAGACCCAGTACTTC. Amino acids: CASSRDREKTQYF.

The chain carries TRBV5-1 and TRBJ2-1; TRBD2 matches 12 bases. CDR3 length equals 16 residues. The ends lost 4 bases at V and 8 bases at J; junction bases unmatched: 10. The germline V gene has CDR1 SGHRS and CDR2 YFSETQ. The CDR3 loop is CASSLMTSGSRDEQFF. The CDR3 DNA sequence: TGCGCCAGCAGCCTTATGACTAGCGGGAGTAGGGATGAGCAGTTCTTC.

This sequence joins TRBV3-1 and TRBJ2-7; 8 nucleotides align to TRBD2. Germline CDR1 LGHDT, CDR2 YNNKEL (reference sequence). The CDR3 covers 15 residues. J gave up 7 bases and V 5 bases, and 13 bases lay outside the gene matches. CDR3 DNA: TGTGCCAGCAGCGAGTTAGCGGGAAGCCGGGGGGAGCAGTACTTC. Its translation: CASSELAGSRGEQYF.

This clonotype showed up many times. V and J are TRBV15 and TRBJ2-7; D is possibly TRBD1 or TRBD2 (6 bases each). V lost 1 base and J 5 bases, leaving 15 bases between the germline ends. Germline CDR1 LNHNV, CDR2 YYDKDF (reference sequence). The CDR3 spans 15 residues. For the CDR3, the DNA is TGTGCCACCAGCAGAGCGGGAACAGGGAGGCACGAGCAGTACTTC. This encodes CATSRAGTGRHEQYF.

The chain is built from TRBV10-3 and TRBJ1-6, with TRBD1 identical over 10 bases. Germline V gene sequence: CDR1 ENHRY, CDR2 SYGVKD. This CDR3 has 16 residues. With V trimmed by 10 bases and J by 6 bases, 12 bases remained unmatched. CDR3 DNA sequence: TGTGCCAGCAGCACCCGGGACAGGGGAGGTAATTCACCCCTCCACTTT. It specifies CASSTRDRGGNSPLHF.

The rearrangement uses TRBV9 and TRBJ2-2; D possibly corresponds to TRBD2 (6 bases). The length of the CDR3 is 15 residues. V dropped 4 bases and J dropped 6 bases, with 16 bases sitting between them. Germline CDR1 is SGDLS and CDR2 is YYNGEE. This CDR3 is CASSLQEGLAGELFF. DNA of the CDR3: TGTGCCAGCAGCTTACAGGAGGGTCTCGCCGGGGAGCTGTTTTTT. The full variable domain, completed using reference TRBV9 and TRBJ2-2, is DSGVTQTPKHLITATGQRVTLRCSPRSGDLSVYWYQQSLDQGLQFLIQYYNGEERAKGNILERFSAQQFPDLHSELNLSSLELGDSALYFCASSLQEGLAGELFFGEGSRLTVL.

The rearrangement uses TRBV19 and TRBJ1-1; D perhaps matches TRBD1 (6 bases). Germline CDR1 and CDR2: LNHDA and SQIVND (reference sequence). This CDR3 is 13 amino acids long. V lost 5 bases to trimming and J lost 4 bases, with 11 bases between them. In DNA form, the CDR3 reads TGTGCCAGTAGTGCCGACAGGTTCACTGAAGCTTTCTTT. Translation: CASSADRFTEAFF.

Turning to this clonotype: The junction does not match germline at one end; this may be a read error. This chain connects TRBV10-3 to TRBJ2-2; 9 bases line up with TRBD1. The germline V gene has CDR1 ENHRY and CDR2 SYGVKD. CDR3 length: 17 residues. CDR3 sequence (DNA): TGTGCCAGCAGTGGGACAGGGTCAATCGCGAACACCGGGGAGCTGTTTTTT. This encodes CASSGTGSIANTGELFF.

The V call is TRBV10-3, the J call TRBJ1-1; D remains ambiguous. Germline V lookup: CDR1 ENHRY, CDR2 SYGVKD. V lost 2 bases and J 0 bases, leaving 7 bases between the germline ends. This CDR3 region has 14 residues. The CDR3 coding sequence is TGTGCCATCAGTGAGGGACCGATGAACACTGAAGCTTTCTTT. Translated, it gives CAISEGPMNTEAFF.

There are many counts of this clonotype. This rearrangement joins TRBV7-8 to TRBJ1-5; a possible D gene is TRBD1 (6 bases). Trimming stripped 4 bases from V and 1 base from J, with 14 bases between. Looked up from germline, CDR1 is SGHVS and CDR2 is FQNEAQ. The CDR3 consists of 16 residues. The CDR3 protein is CASSYPGTLSNQPQHF. Here the CDR3 DNA reads TGTGCCAGCAGCTACCCCGGGACACTGAGCAATCAGCCCCAGCATTTT.

This clonotype was seen more than once but under ten times. The chain carries TRBV29-1 and TRBJ1-1, with 7 positions matching TRBD1. Trimming removed 7 bases from V and 3 bases from J; junction bases left unmatched: 8. CDR3 size: 13 residues. The germline CDR1 and CDR2 sequences are SQVTM and ANQGSEA. For the CDR3, the DNA is TGCAGCGCTGGACAGGCGGTTTACACTGAAGCTTTCTTT. This translates into CSAGQAVYTEAFF.

This clonotype came up many times. CDR3 nucleotide sequence: TGTGCCAGTAGTATAGGGGACAGGAGCCGACAGCCCCAGCATTTT. Protein: CASSIGDRSRQPQHF. The chain links TRBV19 to TRBJ1-5, with 8 bases fitting TRBD1. This CDR3 is built from 15 residues. The V gene's germline CDR1 is LNHDA and CDR2 SQIVND (reference sequence). V shed 1 base and J 7 bases; nucleotides not matched to a gene: 6.

This clonotype was seen at least ten times. The chain links TRBV7-3 to TRBJ2-2; D may be TRBD1 (6 bases). CDR1 is SGHTA, CDR2 FQGTGA, per germline. The CDR3 has 14 residues. The V and J ends lost 6 bases and 4 bases respectively, with 12 bases between them. CDR3 in DNA: TGTGCCAGCAGGCTGACAGGCGGCACCGGGGAGCTGTTTTTT. Translating gives CASRLTGGTGELFF.

This clonotype was seen a single time. This chain uses TRBV7-2 with TRBJ2-2; D unresolved. V was clipped by 5 bases and J by 0 bases, with 13 bases between them. The CDR3 is 16 amino acids. Per germline, CDR1 SGHTA and CDR2 FQGNSA. The CDR3 region has the DNA TGTGCCAGCAGCCCTGTTGAGCGCGCGAACACCGGGGAGCTGTTTTTT. Protein product: CASSPVERANTGELFF.

This clonotype was observed a handful of times. The rearrangement uses TRBV4-2 and TRBJ1-5; tentatively, D is TRBD1 (6 bases). CDR3 length: 16 residues. Trimming took off 3 bases at V and 3 bases at J, with 15 bases between the two ends. The germline CDR1 and CDR2 sequences are LGHNA and YNFKEQ. The CDR3 region has the DNA TGTGCCAGCAGCCAGGATAACCGGGACATCAATCAGCCCCAGCATTTT. Amino acids: CASSQDNRDINQPQHF.

V usage is TRBV2 and J usage is TRBJ2-7, with 7 bases matching TRBD1. Unmatched junction bases numbered 7, after V lost 5 bases and J lost 0 bases. The CDR3 spans 15 residues. Germline CDR1 and CDR2: SNHLY and FYNNEI. The CDR3 protein is CASSFGAGGSYEQYF. For the CDR3, the DNA is TGTGCCAGCAGTTTTGGGGCAGGGGGCTCCTACGAGCAGTACTTC.

This clonotype was seen ten or more times. J is TRBJ2-7 and V is TRBV29-1; the D gene is possibly TRBD2 (6 bases). CDR1 and CDR2 from the germline V gene are SQVTM and ANQGSEA. Trimming stripped 4 bases from V and 2 bases from J, with 9 bases between. The CDR3 sequence is 12 residues long. CDR3 sequence reads: CSVAGVAYEQYF. CDR3 DNA sequence: TGCAGCGTTGCGGGGGTAGCCTACGAGCAGTACTTC.

This clonotype was seen many times. The genes are TRBV7-2 and TRBJ2-5; no clear D gene. V dropped 8 bases and J dropped 4 bases, with 17 bases sitting between them. Germline V gene lookup returns CDR1 SGHTA and CDR2 FQGNSA. The CDR3 extends over 14 amino acids. CDR3 sequence: CASASHTVGETQYF. The DNA of the CDR3 is TGTGCCAGCGCTTCCCACACGGTCGGAGAGACCCAGTACTTC.

This clonotype was picked up one time. The chain links TRBV7-9 to TRBJ1-3; D is perhaps TRBD1 (5 bases). Between the trimmed V and J ends, which lost 5 bases and 7 bases, there was a span of 12 bases. The CDR3 contains 13 residues. CDR1 and CDR2 (germline): SEHNR, FQNEAQ (reference sequence). CDR3 protein: CASSPRDANTIYF. In DNA, the CDR3 is TGTGCCAGCAGCCCCCGGGACGCGAACACCATATATTTT.

The genes are TRBV5-4 and TRBJ2-2; 9 bases line up with TRBD1. The V segment lost 4 bases and the J segment 6 bases; nucleotides outside the gene matches: 4. Germline CDR1 and CDR2: SGHNT and YYREEE (reference sequence). CDR3 length equals 14 residues. The chain's CDR3 is CASSIGTGPGELFF. For the CDR3, the DNA is TGTGCCAGCAGCATCGGGACAGGGCCCGGGGAGCTGTTTTTT.

The J gene is TRBJ2-2, the V gene TRBV20-1, with D possibly being TRBD1 (6 bases). V dropped 0 bases and J dropped 3 bases, with 11 bases sitting between them. CDR1 DFQATT and CDR2 SNEGSKA come from the germline V gene (reference sequence). The CDR3 has 15 amino acids. CDR3 DNA sequence: TGCAGTGCTAGAGAGGGGGACACCTACACCGGGGAGCTGTTTTTT. Its translation: CSAREGDTYTGELFF.